The subject of this entry is one T cell receptor beta chain. Its matching antigen is unknown. CDR1 and CDR2 from the germline V gene are KGHSH and LQKENI. V was shortened by 1 base and J by 2 bases, with 9 bases between the two germline ends. This CDR3 region has 15 residues. Primers: 60 Vbeta forward and 13 Jbeta reverse. Produced via immunoSEQ multiplex PCR; TCRdb's table is partial and in-frame only. The sample carries 150,000 to 200,000 clones, roughly 83% recorded once. The sample comes from a study of cytomegalovirus exposure and HLA in healthy donors. Study-wide results and limits: Rare TCR sequences predominated, though certain public TCRs were found in many donors. Later genetic work tied a missense DCLRE1C variant to beta-chain V and J trimming.

V is TRBV18 and J is TRBJ2-1; no definite D call. The clonotype comes from a woman in her fifties or sixties in good health and CMV-seronegative. The sequenced sample consisted of PBMCs. This CDR3 reads CASSPRGITYNEQFF. Here the CDR3 DNA reads TGTGCCAGCTCACCACGAGGTATCACCTACAATGAGCAGTTCTTC.